This TCR beta chain was identified during a study of T-cell reconstitution after alpha-beta-depleted transplantation in children. V lost 2 bases, J lost 4 bases, and 11 bases lay in between. The CDR3 is 13 amino acids. From germline, CDR1 is GTSNPN and CDR2 SVGIG (reference sequence). The TCRbeta library incorporated unique molecular identifiers. From the PCR reads, TCRdb called clonotypes with MiXCR, one entry per CDR3 protein. The sample lists some 500,000 distinct CDR3 sequences, about 31% seen once, with more than 2% in the top ten. This TCR was recovered from a human donor who donated a stem cell graft to a child with aplastic anemia. This material consisted of PBMCs from the stem cell graft donor, taken from the stem cell graft. The V call is TRBV30, the J call TRBJ1-1; D possibly corresponds to TRBD1 (6 bases). The CDR3 reads CAWSHKGGTEAFF. CDR3 DNA sequence: TGTGCCTGGAGTCATAAGGGGGGCACTGAAGCTTTCTTT.